A few counts support the clone carrying this TCR beta chain. The data derive from a study of T cells in Graves' hyperthyroidism and ophthalmopathy. CDR1 is SGHKS and CDR2 is YYEKEE in the germline V gene (reference sequence). Trimming shortened V by 3 bases and J by 0 bases, and 12 bases separated the two germline ends. This CDR3 has 16 residues. From RNA transcripts, TCR beta CDR3 regions were amplified. Carried out on the TCR CDR3, a first-round RT-PCR used the HTBI primer set. TCRdb passed the multiplex PCR reads through MiXCR, listing each CDR3 protein once. The sample lists around 500,000 distinct CDR3 sequences; about 15% were seen once. At least 3 on the Clinical Activity Score was recorded for ophthalmopathy patients, who also had NOSPECS grade at least 4 and duration under 3 months.

The source material was blood. The rearrangement uses TRBV5-5 and TRBJ2-2; maybe TRBD1 (5 bases). The receptor's source is a woman younger than 45 with Graves' ophthalmopathy. Here the CDR3 reads CASSSARVSNTGELFF. CDR3 in DNA: TGTGCCAGCAGCTCAGCCAGGGTCTCGAACACCGGGGAGCTGTTTTTT.